A selection of T cell receptor beta chains follows, all from one sample in a study of PD-1 blockade in classical Hodgkin lymphoma. Some clones are missing from TCRdb's copy, which holds only in-frame ones; the method was immunoSEQ multiplex PCR. The repertoire includes roughly 70,000 clones, about 93% of them detected once, and roughly 2.6% sits in the top ten. Input material: peripheral blood mononuclear cells (PBMCs). These TCRs come from a human donor with classical Hodgkin lymphoma. The CDR3 runs from the conserved cysteine through the conserved F or W. A D gene is named only where the DNA matches it firmly. Expanded clones are given a class, and other clones once, few, many or no size at all.

TRBV6-6	TRBJ1-1	once	.	TGTGCCAGCAGTTACCGGACTGTGAACACTGAAGCTTTCTTT	CASSYRTVNTEAFF
TRBV28	TRBJ1-4	.	.	TGTGCCAGCAGCCGCCCGTTGGGGGCCGGGTGGGGTGAAAAACTGTTTTTT	CASSRPLGAGWGEKLFF
TRBV4-1	TRBJ2-5	once	.	TGCGCCAGCAGCCAGGAGGGGCGGACAAAGGGCCAAGAGACCCAGTACTTC	CASSQEGRTKGQETQYF
TRBV6-5	TRBJ1-2	.	.	TGTGCCAGCAGTTACTCTACAGGCTTATATGGCTACACCTTC	CASSYSTGLYGYTF
TRBV11-2	TRBJ1-2	.	.	TGTGCCAGCAGCTTACCCCGAGGGACAACCCGAGGCTACACCTTC	CASSLPRGTTRGYTF
TRBV5-1	TRBJ1-2	.	TRBD1	TGCGCCAGTGTACCCGCCGTTCTTAAAGACAGGGGCCCTGACCCCTATGGCTACACCTTC	CASVPAVLKDRGPDPYGYTF
TRBV7-9	TRBJ2-1	.	.	TGTGCCAGCAGCCTCCAAGATTCTTCGCAGTTCTTC	CASSLQDSSQFF
TRBV18	TRBJ2-7	.	TRBD2	TGTGCCAGCTCACCCGGGACTACCTACGAGCAGTACTTC	CASSPGTTYEQYF
TRBV7-9	TRBJ2-7	once	TRBD2	TGTGCCAGCAGCTCGACTAGCAGCTCCTACGAGCAGTACTTC	CASSSTSSSYEQYF
TRBV7-9	TRBJ1-4	.	.	TGTGCCAGCAGCCCCGCGGTGATTGCAACTAATGAAAAACTGTTTTTT	CASSPAVIATNEKLFF
TRBV2	TRBJ1-1	.	.	TGTGCCAGCAGTGTTACAGGTCTGATGAACACTGAAGCTTTCTTT	CASSVTGLMNTEAFF
TRBV28	TRBJ1-5	.	.	TGTGCCAGCAGTTTTCAGGGAGAGTATAGCAATCAGCCCCAGCATTTT	CASSFQGEYSNQPQHF
TRBV9	TRBJ2-5	.	.	TGTGCCAGCAGCGTCGCGGAGACCCAGTACTTC	CASSVAETQYF
TRBV23-1	TRBJ2-7	.	TRBD1	TGCGCCAGCTCACCACGGGGGGACAGGGGAAATCCCTACGAGCAGTACTTC	CASSPRGDRGNPYEQYF
TRBV7-2	TRBJ2-1	.	TRBD1	TGTGCCAGCAGCTTACGGGACAGTCCTAGGAATGAGCAGTTCTTC	CASSLRDSPRNEQFF
TRBV6-1	TRBJ1-4	.	.	TGTGCCAGCAGACGGACCTCCGCAACTAATGAAAAACTGTTTTTT	CASRRTSATNEKLFF
TRBV5-1	TRBJ2-7	.	.	TGCGCCAGCAGCTTGAGAGACAGGACTGGTTCCTACGAGCAGTACTTC	CASSLRDRTGSYEQYF
TRBV5-1	TRBJ1-2	.	TRBD1	TGCGCCAGCAGCTTTTCGACAGGGACAATAGCTAACTATGGCTACACCTTC	CASSFSTGTIANYGYTF